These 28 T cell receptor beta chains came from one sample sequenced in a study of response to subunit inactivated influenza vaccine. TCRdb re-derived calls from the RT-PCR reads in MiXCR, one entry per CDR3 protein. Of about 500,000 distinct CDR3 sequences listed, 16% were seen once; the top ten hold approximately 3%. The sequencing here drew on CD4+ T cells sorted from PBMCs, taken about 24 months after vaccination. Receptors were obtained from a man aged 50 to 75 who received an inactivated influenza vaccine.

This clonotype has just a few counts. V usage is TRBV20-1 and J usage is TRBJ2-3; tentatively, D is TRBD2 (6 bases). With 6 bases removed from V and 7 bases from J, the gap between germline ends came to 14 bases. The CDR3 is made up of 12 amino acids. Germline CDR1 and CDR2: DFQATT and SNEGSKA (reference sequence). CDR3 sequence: CSATDYLHTQYF. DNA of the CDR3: TGCAGTGCCACGGACTATCTCCATACGCAGTATTTT.

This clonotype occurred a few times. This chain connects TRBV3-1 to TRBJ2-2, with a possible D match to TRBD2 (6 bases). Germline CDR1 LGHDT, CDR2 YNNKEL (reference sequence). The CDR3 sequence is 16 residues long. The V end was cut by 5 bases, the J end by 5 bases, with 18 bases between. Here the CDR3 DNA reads TGTGCCAGCAGCGCAACTAGCTACCGGTGGACCGGGGAGCTGTTTTTT. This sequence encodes CASSATSYRWTGELFF.

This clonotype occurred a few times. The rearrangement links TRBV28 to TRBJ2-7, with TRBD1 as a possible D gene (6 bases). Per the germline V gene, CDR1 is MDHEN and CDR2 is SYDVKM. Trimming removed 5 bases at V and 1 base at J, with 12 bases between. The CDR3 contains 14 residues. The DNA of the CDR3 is TGTGCCAGCAGTCCCCAAGGACAGTCCTACGAGCAGTACTTC. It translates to CASSPQGQSYEQYF.

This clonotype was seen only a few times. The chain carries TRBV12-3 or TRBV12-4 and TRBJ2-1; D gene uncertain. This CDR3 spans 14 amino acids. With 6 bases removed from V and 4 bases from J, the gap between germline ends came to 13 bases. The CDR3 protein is CASRGLGAYNEQFF. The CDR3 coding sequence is TGTGCCAGCAGGGGGTTAGGAGCGTACAATGAGCAGTTCTTC.

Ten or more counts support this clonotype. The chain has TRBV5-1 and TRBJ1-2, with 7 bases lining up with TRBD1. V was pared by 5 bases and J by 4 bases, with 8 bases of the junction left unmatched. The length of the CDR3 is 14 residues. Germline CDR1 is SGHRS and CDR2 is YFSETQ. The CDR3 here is CASRIDQGGYGYTF. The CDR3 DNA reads TGCGCCAGCAGAATAGACCAGGGGGGCTATGGCTACACCTTC.

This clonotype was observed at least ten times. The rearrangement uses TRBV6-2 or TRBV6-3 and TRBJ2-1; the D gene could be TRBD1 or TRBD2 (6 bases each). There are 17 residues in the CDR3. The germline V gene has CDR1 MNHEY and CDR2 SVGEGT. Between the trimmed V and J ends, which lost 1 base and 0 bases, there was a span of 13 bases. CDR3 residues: CASSYLTGASSYNEQFF. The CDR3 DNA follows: TGTGCCAGCAGTTACTTAACGGGGGCCAGCTCCTACAATGAGCAGTTCTTC.

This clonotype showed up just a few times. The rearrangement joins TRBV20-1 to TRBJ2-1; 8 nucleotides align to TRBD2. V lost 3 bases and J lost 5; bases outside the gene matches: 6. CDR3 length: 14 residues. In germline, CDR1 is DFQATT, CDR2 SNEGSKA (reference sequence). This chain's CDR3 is CSASSAGANNEQFF. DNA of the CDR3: TGCAGTGCTAGTTCAGCGGGAGCTAACAATGAGCAGTTCTTC.

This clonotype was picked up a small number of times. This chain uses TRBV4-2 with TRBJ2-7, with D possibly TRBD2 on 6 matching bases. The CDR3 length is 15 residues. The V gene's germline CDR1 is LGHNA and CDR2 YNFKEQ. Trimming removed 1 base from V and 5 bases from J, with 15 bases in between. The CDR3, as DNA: TGTGCCAGCAGCCAAGGGGCGGCGGGAAGGGACGAGCAGTACTTC. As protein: CASSQGAAGRDEQYF.

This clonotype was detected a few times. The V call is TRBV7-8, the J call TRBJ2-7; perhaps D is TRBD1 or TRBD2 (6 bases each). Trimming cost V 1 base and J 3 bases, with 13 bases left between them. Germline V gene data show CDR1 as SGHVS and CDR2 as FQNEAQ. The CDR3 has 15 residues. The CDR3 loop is CASSLEQGGFYEQYF. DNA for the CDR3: TGTGCCAGCAGCTTAGAACAGGGAGGATTCTACGAGCAGTACTTC.

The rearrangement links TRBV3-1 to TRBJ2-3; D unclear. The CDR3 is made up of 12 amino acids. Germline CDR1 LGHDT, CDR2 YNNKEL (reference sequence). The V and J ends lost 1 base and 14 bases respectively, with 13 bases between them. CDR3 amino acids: CASSQGKQKRYF. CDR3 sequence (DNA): TGTGCCAGCAGCCAAGGGAAGCAAAAGCGGTATTTT.

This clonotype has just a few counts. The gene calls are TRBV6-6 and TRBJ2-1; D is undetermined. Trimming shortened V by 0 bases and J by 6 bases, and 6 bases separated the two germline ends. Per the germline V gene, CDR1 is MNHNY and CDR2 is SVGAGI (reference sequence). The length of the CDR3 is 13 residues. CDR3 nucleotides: TGTGCCAGCAGTTACTCCCCCGGCAATGAGCAGTTCTTC. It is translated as CASSYSPGNEQFF.

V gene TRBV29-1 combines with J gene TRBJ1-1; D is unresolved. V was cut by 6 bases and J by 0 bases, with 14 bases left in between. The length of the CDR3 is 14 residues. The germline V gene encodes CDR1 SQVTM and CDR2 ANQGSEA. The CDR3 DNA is TGCAGCGTCTCACAGCAAACCATGAACACTGAAGCTTTCTTT. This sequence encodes CSVSQQTMNTEAFF.

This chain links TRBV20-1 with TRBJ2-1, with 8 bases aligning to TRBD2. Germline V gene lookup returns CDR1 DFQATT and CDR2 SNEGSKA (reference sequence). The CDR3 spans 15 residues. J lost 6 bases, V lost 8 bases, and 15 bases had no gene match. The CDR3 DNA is TGCAGTCTTAGCGGGACCCCGACGGGAGGCAATGAGCAGTTCTTC. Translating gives CSLSGTPTGGNEQFF.

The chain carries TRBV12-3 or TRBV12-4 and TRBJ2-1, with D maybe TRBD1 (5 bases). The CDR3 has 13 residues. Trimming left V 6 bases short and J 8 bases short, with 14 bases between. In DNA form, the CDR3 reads TGTGCCAGCAGGACGACAGTTATCGATGAGCAGTTCTTC. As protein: CASRTTVIDEQFF.

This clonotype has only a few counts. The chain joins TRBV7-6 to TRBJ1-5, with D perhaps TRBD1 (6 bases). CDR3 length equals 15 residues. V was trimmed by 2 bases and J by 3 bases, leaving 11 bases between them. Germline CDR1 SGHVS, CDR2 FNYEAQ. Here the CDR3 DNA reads TGTGCCAGCAGCTTAACGGACAGTTCCAATCAGCCCCAGCATTTT. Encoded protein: CASSLTDSSNQPQHF.

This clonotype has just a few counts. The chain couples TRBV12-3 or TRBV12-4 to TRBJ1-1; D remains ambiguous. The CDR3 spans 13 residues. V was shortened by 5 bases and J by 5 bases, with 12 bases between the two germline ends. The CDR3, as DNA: TGTGCCAGCAGTCTACCCCCCATAACTGAAGCTTTCTTT. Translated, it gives CASSLPPITEAFF.

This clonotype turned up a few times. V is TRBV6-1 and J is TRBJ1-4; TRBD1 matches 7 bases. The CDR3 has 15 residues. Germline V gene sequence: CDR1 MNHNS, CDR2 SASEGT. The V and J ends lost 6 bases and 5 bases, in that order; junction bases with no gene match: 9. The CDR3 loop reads CASSDRTGLNEKLFF. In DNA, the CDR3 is TGTGCCAGCAGCGACCGGACAGGTCTAAATGAAAAACTGTTTTTT.

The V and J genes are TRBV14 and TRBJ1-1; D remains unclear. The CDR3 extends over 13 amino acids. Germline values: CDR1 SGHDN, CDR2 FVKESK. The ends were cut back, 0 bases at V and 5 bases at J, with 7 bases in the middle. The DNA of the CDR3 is TGTGCCAGCAGCCAAGATATGCGGACTGAAGCTTTCTTT. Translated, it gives CASSQDMRTEAFF.

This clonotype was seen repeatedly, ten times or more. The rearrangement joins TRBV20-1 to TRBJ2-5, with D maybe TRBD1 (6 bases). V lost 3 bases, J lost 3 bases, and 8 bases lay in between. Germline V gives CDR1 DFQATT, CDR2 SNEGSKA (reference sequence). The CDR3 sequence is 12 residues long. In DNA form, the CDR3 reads TGCAGTGCTAGCTGGACAGAAGAGACCCAGTACTTC. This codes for CSASWTEETQYF.

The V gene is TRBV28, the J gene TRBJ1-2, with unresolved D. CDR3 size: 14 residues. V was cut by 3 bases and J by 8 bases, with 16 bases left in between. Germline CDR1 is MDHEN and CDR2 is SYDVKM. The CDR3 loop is CASSFRGFVWGYTF. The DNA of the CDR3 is TGTGCCAGCAGTTTTCGAGGGTTCGTGTGGGGCTACACCTTC.

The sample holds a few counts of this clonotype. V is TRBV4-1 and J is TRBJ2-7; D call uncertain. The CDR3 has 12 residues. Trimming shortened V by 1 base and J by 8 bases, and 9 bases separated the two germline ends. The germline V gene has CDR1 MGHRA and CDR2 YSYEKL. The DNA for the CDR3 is TGCGCCAGCAGCCAAGTTGGGGTGCAGCAGTACTTC. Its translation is CASSQVGVQQYF.

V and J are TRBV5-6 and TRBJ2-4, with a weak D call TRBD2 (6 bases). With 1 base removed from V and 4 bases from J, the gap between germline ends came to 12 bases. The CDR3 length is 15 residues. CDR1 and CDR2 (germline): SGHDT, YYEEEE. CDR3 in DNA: TGTGCCAGCAGCTTGTGGGCTAGCGAAAAAAACATTCAGTACTTC. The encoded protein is CASSLWASEKNIQYF.

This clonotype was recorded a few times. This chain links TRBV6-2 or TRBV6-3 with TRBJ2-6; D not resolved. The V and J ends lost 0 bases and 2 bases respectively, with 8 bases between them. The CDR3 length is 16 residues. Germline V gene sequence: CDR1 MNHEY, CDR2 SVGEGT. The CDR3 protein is CASSYSWVPGANVLTF. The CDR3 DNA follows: TGTGCCAGCAGTTACTCGTGGGTACCTGGGGCCAACGTCCTGACTTTC.

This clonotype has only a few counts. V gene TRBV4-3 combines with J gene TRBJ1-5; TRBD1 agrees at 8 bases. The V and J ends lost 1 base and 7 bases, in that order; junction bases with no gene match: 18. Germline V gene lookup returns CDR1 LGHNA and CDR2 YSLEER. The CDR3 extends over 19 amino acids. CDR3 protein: CASSQGVFGQGALNQPQHF. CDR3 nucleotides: TGCGCCAGCAGCCAAGGTGTTTTCGGCCAGGGGGCTCTTAACCAGCCCCAGCATTTT.

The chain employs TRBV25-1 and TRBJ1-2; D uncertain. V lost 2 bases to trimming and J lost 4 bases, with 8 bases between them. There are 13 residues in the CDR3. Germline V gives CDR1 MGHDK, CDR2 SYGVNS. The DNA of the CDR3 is TGTGCCAGCAGTGAAGGAAGATTCTATGGCTACACCTTC. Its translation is CASSEGRFYGYTF.

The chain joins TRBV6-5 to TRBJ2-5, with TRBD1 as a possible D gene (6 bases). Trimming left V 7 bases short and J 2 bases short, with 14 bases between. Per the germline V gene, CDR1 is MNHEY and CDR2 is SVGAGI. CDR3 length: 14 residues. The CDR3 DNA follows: TGTGCCAGCAATTCTTATGGACAGCAAGAGACCCAGTACTTC. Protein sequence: CASNSYGQQETQYF.

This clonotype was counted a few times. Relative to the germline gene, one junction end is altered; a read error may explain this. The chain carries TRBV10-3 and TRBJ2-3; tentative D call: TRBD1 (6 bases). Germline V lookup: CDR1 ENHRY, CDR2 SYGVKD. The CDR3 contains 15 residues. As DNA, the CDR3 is TGTGCCATCAATGAGGACAGCGAGGTGACAGATACGCAGTATTTT. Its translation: CAINEDSEVTDTQYF.

The CDR3 DNA follows: TGTGCCAGCAATGCGGAAGGGCCCCAGTACTTC. It yields the protein CASNAEGPQYF. The V gene is TRBV12-3 or TRBV12-4, the J gene TRBJ2-5; no clear D. The CDR3 contains 11 residues. The germline V and J ends were trimmed by 7 bases and 9 bases, with 12 bases remaining between them.